One and the same sample provided the 14 T cell receptor beta chains below, sequenced in a study of identical twins. Each CDR3 protein gets one entry after TCRdb re-called the 5' RACE reads with MiXCR. This table has 430,000 or so distinct CDR3 sequences, approximately 24% appearing once. The same specimen was also included in a second study, on T cells expressing NK-cell markers.

The sample comprised CD4+ T cells sorted from blood. The source is a woman between 18 and 29 years old in good health.

This clonotype has only a few counts. The chain uses TRBV20-1 and TRBJ2-3; the D gene is possibly TRBD2 (5 bases). The V end was cut by 0 bases, the J end by 0 bases, with 10 bases between. The CDR3 extends over 15 amino acids. Germline V gives CDR1 DFQATT, CDR2 SNEGSKA (reference sequence). This CDR3 reads CSARDLQRSTDTQYF. Written as DNA, the CDR3 is TGCAGTGCTAGAGATCTGCAGCGGAGCACAGATACGCAGTATTTT.

The DNA for the CDR3 is TGTGCCAGCAGGCCGCAGGGAGTCCACAACGAGCAGTACTTC. Translation gives CASRPQGVHNEQYF. The chain links TRBV5-5 to TRBJ2-7; D may be TRBD1 or TRBD2 (5 bases each). This CDR3 has 14 residues. Germline CDR1 is SGHKS and CDR2 is YYEKEE (reference sequence). V was shortened by 5 bases and J by 5 bases, with 17 bases between the two germline ends.

J is TRBJ2-5 and V is TRBV6-1; 14 bases are shared with TRBD2. V lost 6 bases and J lost 4; bases outside the gene matches: 4. Germline assignment: CDR1 MNHNS and CDR2 SASEGT. This CDR3 comprises 15 residues. CDR3 DNA sequence: TGTGCCAGCAGCAGGACTAGCGGGAGGAGAGAGACCCAGTACTTC. Amino acids: CASSRTSGRRETQYF.

In its sample, this clonotype was seen a few times. J is TRBJ2-6 and V is TRBV5-1, with TRBD1 matching over 8 bases. With 4 bases clipped from V and 1 base from J, the junction kept 13 bases outside the gene matches. CDR3 length: 19 amino acids. Germline V gene sequence: CDR1 SGHRS, CDR2 YFSETQ. In DNA, the CDR3 is TGCGCCAGCAGCCCGAAGACCAGGGGGCTCCTATCTGGGGCCAACGTCCTGACTTTC. Amino acid sequence: CASSPKTRGLLSGANVLTF.

This clonotype occurred many times. The CDR3 DNA follows: TGTGCCAGCAGTGGTGACCACTATGGCTACACCTTC. Amino acids: CASSGDHYGYTF. The rearrangement joins TRBV25-1 to TRBJ1-2; no definite D call. Deletions cut 4 bases from V and 3 bases from J, with 6 bases between. CDR1 and CDR2 from the germline V gene are MGHDK and SYGVNS. The CDR3 runs 12 residues.

The rearrangement uses TRBV7-2 and TRBJ2-3; 7 bases line up with TRBD1. This CDR3 spans 14 amino acids. Germline V gene lookup returns CDR1 SGHTA and CDR2 FQGNSA. Trimming at V came to 7 bases and at J to 0 bases, leaving 4 bases not matched to a gene. CDR3 bases: TGTGCCAGCACCAAACAGGGGAGCACAGATACGCAGTATTTT. Translated: CASTKQGSTDTQYF.

In DNA form, the CDR3 reads TGCAGTGCTAGAGTTGGGGGCGGGAATGAGCAGTTCTTC. Its protein product is CSARVGGGNEQFF. The chain carries TRBV20-1 and TRBJ2-1, with a weak D call TRBD1 (6 bases). CDR1 is DFQATT, CDR2 SNEGSKA, per germline (reference sequence). The CDR3 extends over 13 amino acids. V lost 1 base to trimming and J lost 7 bases, with 11 bases between them.

This clonotype was seen a handful of times. CDR3 residues: CASSFDVQYEQYF. CDR3 nucleotides: TGTGCCAGCAGCTTTGATGTACAATACGAGCAGTACTTC. V is TRBV7-9 and J is TRBJ2-7; no firm D call. Germline V CDR1 and CDR2: SEHNR, FQNEAQ (reference sequence). The CDR3 covers 13 residues. Trimming removed 3 bases at V and 4 bases at J, with 10 bases between.

V usage is TRBV11-1 and J usage is TRBJ2-7, with 8 nucleotides matching TRBD2. Germline values: CDR1 SGHAT, CDR2 FQDESV (reference sequence). The CDR3 runs to 14 residues. J gave up 3 bases and V 6 bases, and 7 bases lay outside the gene matches. This CDR3 reads CASRKAGANYEQYF. The CDR3 region has the DNA TGTGCCAGCAGGAAAGCGGGAGCAAACTACGAGCAGTACTTC. Based on the CDR3 plus reference TRBV11-1 and TRBJ2-7, the full variable domain is EAEVAQSPRYKITEKSQAVAFWCDPISGHATLYWYRQILGQGPELLVQFQDESVVDDSQLPKDRFSAERLKGVDSTLKIQPAELGDSAMYLCASRKAGANYEQYFGPGTRLTVT.

This clonotype appeared many times. The V gene is TRBV20-1, the J gene TRBJ2-3; the D is unclear. The CDR3 length is 10 residues. Germline V lookup: CDR1 DFQATT, CDR2 SNEGSKA (reference sequence). The V and J ends lost 3 bases and 5 bases respectively, with 3 bases between them. The CDR3 region is CSARGDTQYF. The CDR3 region has the DNA TGCAGTGCTAGGGGAGATACGCAGTATTTT.

The chain carries TRBV9 and TRBJ1-2, with no clear D. The germline V gene encodes CDR1 SGDLS and CDR2 YYNGEE. The V gene lost 3 bases and the J gene lost 5 bases, with 8 bases spanning the gap. The CDR3 sequence is 12 residues long. For the CDR3, the DNA is TGTGCCAGCAGCGAAGACTTATATGGCTACACCTTC. This sequence encodes CASSEDLYGYTF.

This clonotype was counted between two and nine times. The chain has TRBV18 and TRBJ2-7; 7 positions agree with TRBD1. Losses at the gene ends were 3 bases for V and 5 bases for J; bases not matched to a gene: 10. Germline values: CDR1 KGHSH, CDR2 LQKENI. The CDR3 is 15 residues long. The CDR3 bases are TGTGCCAGCTCACCCCTACAGGGGTCCATCCACGAGCAGTACTTC. It translates to CASSPLQGSIHEQYF.

This clonotype was observed a few times. This chain links TRBV7-9 with TRBJ2-1; D is possibly TRBD1 or TRBD2 (5 bases each). Between the trimmed V and J ends, which lost 4 bases and 8 bases, there was a span of 15 bases. Germline V gives CDR1 SEHNR, CDR2 FQNEAQ (reference sequence). The CDR3 consists of 14 residues. The CDR3 is CASSSGDLDDEQFF. DNA of the CDR3: TGTGCCAGCAGCTCTGGGGACCTCGACGATGAGCAGTTCTTC.

The chain recombines TRBV5-1 with TRBJ2-7; the D call may be TRBD1 or TRBD2 (6 bases each). This CDR3 is built from 12 residues. V was pared by 6 bases and J by 5 bases, with 12 bases between. Germline V CDR1 and CDR2: SGHRS, YFSETQ. The CDR3 nucleotides read TGCGCCAGCAAAGCAGGGGAGGACGAGCAGTACTTC. Its translation is CASKAGEDEQYF.